This T cell receptor (beta chain) was profiled in a study of T cell responses to AZD1222 COVID-19 vaccine. Study results and caveats: Receipt of two AZD1222 doses was followed by a rise in Spike-specific TCR breadth and depth.

Clones were sequenced by immunoSEQ multiplex PCR, and TCRdb holds only the in-frame ones, with some missing. The sample has about 70,000 clones; 85% are singletons. J lost 4 bases, V lost 4 bases, and 7 bases had no gene match. Per the germline V gene, CDR1 is MNHEY and CDR2 is SVGAGI. This CDR3 is built from 15 residues. A word on this clone: Its antigen is undetermined.

The chain carries TRBV6-5 and TRBJ1-5, with 7 positions matching TRBD1. Sequences were derived from peripheral blood, sampled on day 0 of AZD1222 vaccination. The TCR was taken from an adult in good health. CDR3 sequence: CASSFVQGVNQPQHF. Here the CDR3 DNA reads TGTGCCAGCAGTTTTGTTCAGGGGGTAAATCAGCCCCAGCATTTT.